A single TCR beta chain is shown here with its context. This record belongs to a study of T cell clonotyping in hematopoietic cell transplantation. Profiling relied on immunoSEQ multiplex PCR, and the TCRdb table lists in-frame clones only, not all of them. The sample has some 13,000 clones; over 85% are singletons. Trimming cost V 2 bases and J 0 bases, with 4 bases left between them. CDR3 size: 13 residues. CDR1 and CDR2 from the germline V gene are SNHLY and FYNNEI. This material consisted of PBMCs, taken 30 days after allogeneic stem cell transplant. The origin of this receptor is a male patient aged 60-69 years who had an allogeneic stem cell transplant from an unrelated donor, so the T cells may come from the graft donor. Some clones in this sample may be carry-over from other donors' samples. J is TRBJ1-1 and V is TRBV2; D remains ambiguous. For the CDR3, the DNA is TGTGCCAGCAGTGAACTTATGAACACTGAAGCTTTCTTT. Translated, it gives CASSELMNTEAFF. Complete variable domain (other parts from reference TRBV2 and TRBJ1-1): EPEVTQTPSHQVTQMGQEVILRCVPISNHLYFYWYRQILGQKVEFLVSFYNNEISEKSEIFDDQFSVERPDGSNFTLKIRSTKLEDSAMYFCASSELMNTEAFFGQGTRLTVV.